Following are 21 T cell receptor beta chains from one sample sequenced in a study of molecular identifiers for immune sequencing clone quantification. TCRdb recomputed calls from the PCR reads with MiXCR, one row per CDR3 protein. The sample holds over 300,000 distinct CDR3 sequences, about a quarter seen once. The sample comprised naive CD8+ T cells from blood, with Jurkat cell RNA spiked in. Noted subset: FACS-sorted CD8+CD4-CCR7+CD45RA+ naive T cells. These receptors originate from a human donor in good health. Some libraries in this study had Jurkat cell RNA spiked in.

Many counts were recorded for this clonotype. This chain uses TRBV5-6 with TRBJ2-3; TRBD2 might be the D (7 bases). Looked up from germline, CDR1 is SGHDT and CDR2 is YYEEEE. Trimming stripped 5 bases from V and 6 bases from J, with 22 bases between. The CDR3 runs 16 residues. The CDR3 sequence is CASRVDGGLAEDTQYF. The CDR3 coding sequence is TGTGCCAGCAGGGTAGACGGGGGGCTAGCGGAGGATACGCAGTATTTT. The whole variable domain, remainder taken from reference TRBV5-6 and TRBJ2-3, is DAGVTQSPTHLIKTRGQQVTLRCSPKSGHDTVSWYQQALGQGPQFIFQYYEEEERQRGNFPDRFSGHQFPNYSSELNVNALLLGDSALYLCASRVDGGLAEDTQYFGPGTRLTVL.

A few counts support this clonotype. V gene TRBV19 combines with J gene TRBJ2-5; tentatively, D is TRBD2 (5 bases). Germline CDR1 reads LNHDA; CDR2 reads SQIVND (reference sequence). The CDR3 sequence is 15 residues long. V was shortened by 3 bases and J by 0 bases, with 11 bases between the two germline ends. This CDR3 is CASSMVALNQETQYF. CDR3 DNA sequence: TGTGCCAGTAGTATGGTAGCGCTGAACCAAGAGACCCAGTACTTC.

Comments on this clonotype: This may come from a read error, since a much larger clone is one base off. The chain couples TRBV14 to TRBJ2-7; D gene unclear. The germline V gene has CDR1 SGHDN and CDR2 FVKESK. The CDR3 has 12 amino acids. The CDR3 spells CASGQQPYEQYF. Written as DNA, the CDR3 is TGTGCCAGCGGCCAACAGCCCTACGAGCAGTACTTC.

This clonotype showed up just a few times. The rearrangement links TRBV29-1 to TRBJ2-5, with D possibly being TRBD2 (6 bases). CDR1 and CDR2 from the germline V gene are SQVTM and ANQGSEA. V was clipped by 3 bases and J by 5 bases, with 28 bases between them. The CDR3 contains 18 residues. This chain's CDR3 is CSVDAGSLPVAERETQYF. For the CDR3, the DNA is TGCAGCGTTGACGCGGGGTCCCTCCCCGTGGCCGAGAGGGAGACCCAGTACTTC.

This clonotype was seen many times. The genes are TRBV7-3 and TRBJ2-2; perhaps D is TRBD1 or TRBD2 (5 bases each). Trimming stripped 5 bases from V and 2 bases from J, with 12 bases between. Per the germline V gene, CDR1 is SGHTA and CDR2 is FQGTGA. CDR3 length equals 15 residues. CDR3 sequence reads: CASSKGPSNTGELFF. As DNA, the CDR3 is TGTGCCAGCAGCAAGGGACCCAGCAACACCGGGGAGCTGTTTTTT.

The sample holds many counts of this clonotype. The chain carries TRBV27 and TRBJ2-2; D might be TRBD1 (5 bases). V was shortened by 5 bases and J by 1 base, with 14 bases between the two germline ends. Germline V gene data show CDR1 as MNHEY and CDR2 as SMNVEV (reference sequence). The CDR3 has 16 amino acids. This chain's CDR3 is CASSPRQTENTGELFF. CDR3 bases: TGTGCCAGCAGTCCGAGACAGACGGAGAACACCGGGGAGCTGTTTTTT.

This clonotype was seen repeatedly, ten times or more. The V call is TRBV12-5, the J call TRBJ2-3; D is unresolved. The CDR3 is 13 residues long. The V gene lost 1 base and the J gene lost 3 bases, with 5 bases spanning the gap. Germline CDR1 and CDR2: LGHNT and FRNRAP. This CDR3 is CASGLGRTDTQYF. As DNA, the CDR3 is TGTGCTAGTGGTTTGGGTCGGACAGATACGCAGTATTTT. Full variable domain (remainder filled in from reference TRBV12-5 and TRBJ2-3): DARVTQTPRHKVTEMGQEVTMRCQPILGHNTVFWYRQTMMQGLELLAYFRNRAPLDDSGMPKDRFSAEMPDATLATLKIQPSEPRDSAVYFCASGLGRTDTQYFGPGTRLTVL.

The rearrangement joins TRBV28 to TRBJ2-3; the match to TRBD2 covers 8 bases. The CDR3 consists of 17 residues. Germline CDR1 and CDR2: MDHEN and SYDVKM. With V trimmed by 5 bases and J by 5 bases, 15 bases remained unmatched. In DNA, the CDR3 is TGTGCCAGCAGTCCCTTTGTGGGAGCGGGAGTGATAGATACGCAGTATTTT. Protein: CASSPFVGAGVIDTQYF.

The rearrangement uses TRBV6-2 or TRBV6-3 and TRBJ2-3; a possible D gene is TRBD2 (6 bases). This CDR3 is 17 amino acids long. The V gene's germline CDR1 is MNHEY and CDR2 SVGEGT. Trimming stripped 0 bases from V and 2 bases from J, with 15 bases between. CDR3 sequence reads: CASSYSSAGGDTDTQYF. The DNA of the CDR3 is TGTGCCAGCAGTTACTCATCTGCCGGGGGAGACACAGATACGCAGTATTTT.

A remark on this clonotype: A much larger clone lies a single base off, so this may be a read error. The chain combines TRBV6-6 with TRBJ2-1; D is uncertain. CDR1 and CDR2 (germline): MNHNY, SVGAGI (reference sequence). The CDR3 extends over 11 amino acids. In DNA, the CDR3 is TGTGCCAGCAGTCCGTACAATGAGCAGTCCTTC. This codes for CASSPYNEQSF.

About this clonotype itself: A read error may be the cause here, since a much bigger clone is one base away. V is TRBV27 and J is TRBJ2-3; tentatively, D is TRBD1 or TRBD2 (5 bases each). The CDR3 runs to 16 residues. Trimming stripped 4 bases from V and 0 bases from J, with 14 bases between. Germline CDR1 MNHEY, CDR2 SMNVEV (reference sequence). The CDR3 loop is CASSSTAVLSTDTQYF. The CDR3, as DNA: TGTGCCAGCAGTTCGACAGCGGTCCTAAGCACAGATACGCAGTATTTT.

This clonotype appeared once. A read error may be the cause here, since a much bigger clone is one base away. The CDR3 spells CAGSQGGGSGNTIYF. As DNA, the CDR3 is TGCGCCGGCAGCCAAGGGGGCGGCTCTGGAAACACCATATATTTT. V usage is TRBV4-3 and J usage is TRBJ1-3; 7 nucleotides agree with TRBD1. The germline V gene has CDR1 LGHNA and CDR2 YSLEER. This CDR3 contains 15 residues.

Comments on this clonotype: It is likely a read error, because the conserved phenylalanine at the end of the CDR3 is missing. The chain uses TRBV5-4 and TRBJ1-1, with 9 bases matching TRBD1. This CDR3 is built from 15 residues. Germline V gene data show CDR1 as SGHNT and CDR2 as YYREEE (reference sequence). The trim removed 4 bases at V and 1 base at J, leaving 5 bases unmatched. CDR3 region: CASSGTQGANTEAFL. CDR3 in DNA: TGTGCCAGCAGCGGAACACAGGGGGCGAACACTGAAGCTTTCCTT.

On this clonotype itself: A much more abundant neighbour one base away suggests this may be a read error. V and J are TRBV15 and TRBJ1-1, with a weak D call TRBD1 (6 bases). This CDR3 spans 14 amino acids. The germline CDR1 and CDR2 sequences are LNHNV and YYDKDF (reference sequence). The V and J ends lost 4 bases and 11 bases respectively, with 20 bases between them. CDR3 DNA: TGTGCCACCAGCATAGGTGGGGGCCAGCTTGACGCTTTCTTT. It translates to CATSIGGGQLDAFF.

Details on this clonotype: This may come from a read error, since a much larger clone is one base off. The genes are TRBV7-9 and TRBJ2-1; D unresolved. V was cut by 4 bases and J by 6 bases, with 16 bases left in between. CDR1 is SEHNR and CDR2 is FQNEAQ in the germline V gene (reference sequence). The CDR3 consists of 15 residues. This CDR3 reads CASSSRTSTCNEQFF. Written as DNA, the CDR3 is TGTGCCAGCAGCTCAAGGACCAGCACCTGCAATGAGCAGTTCTTC.

The chain is built from TRBV27 and TRBJ2-3; 9 nucleotides agree with TRBD2. CDR1 and CDR2 (germline): MNHEY, SMNVEV (reference sequence). This CDR3 comprises 17 residues. Trimming removed 5 bases from V and 2 bases from J; junction bases left unmatched: 11. The CDR3 coding sequence is TGTGCCAGCAGTCCCCGTCGTCTAGCGGGGCCCACAGATACGCAGTATTTT. Protein sequence: CASSPRRLAGPTDTQYF.

This clonotype has more than one count but fewer than ten. The chain is built from TRBV7-2 and TRBJ2-7; 11 bases map to TRBD2. The germline gives CDR1 SGHTA, CDR2 FQGNSA. V gave up 5 bases and J gave up 0 bases; unmatched junction bases: 3. The CDR3 is made up of 15 amino acids. The CDR3 region has the DNA TGTGCCAGCAGCATTAGCGGGAGGGGCTCCTACGAGCAGTACTTC. Residues: CASSISGRGSYEQYF.

As to this clonotype: One base away lies a much larger clone, so this may be a sequencing read error. This chain joins TRBV7-9 and TRBJ2-2; tentatively, D is TRBD2 (5 bases). The germline gives CDR1 SEHNR, CDR2 FQNEAQ (reference sequence). This CDR3 contains 15 residues. This CDR3 is CASGLASLGSGELFF. DNA for the CDR3: TGTGCCAGCGGCTTAGCGAGCTTGGGTTCCGGGGAGCTGTTTTTT.

The sample holds a few counts of this clonotype. J is TRBJ2-1 and V is TRBV11-2; D remains ambiguous. This CDR3 is 12 amino acids long. V was pared by 6 bases and J by 7 bases, with 10 bases between. Germline CDR1 SGHAT, CDR2 FQNNGV. Here the CDR3 DNA reads TGTGCCAGCAGGGGCCATGATAATGAGCAGTTCTTC. It translates to CASRGHDNEQFF.

This clonotype was found many times. The chain links TRBV9 to TRBJ2-5; the match to TRBD2 covers 7 bases. V was clipped by 4 bases and J by 1 base; unmatched bases: 7. Per the germline V gene, CDR1 is SGDLS and CDR2 is YYNGEE. The CDR3 consists of 15 residues. The CDR3 region is CASSFRAGRQETQYF. DNA for the CDR3: TGTGCCAGCAGCTTCCGAGCGGGGCGCCAAGAGACCCAGTACTTC.

This clonotype is a singleton in its sample. The rearrangement links TRBV11-2 to TRBJ2-5; possibly TRBD2 for D (6 bases). The CDR3 is 16 residues long. Trimming took 2 bases from V and 2 from J, leaving 15 bases between them. Germline V CDR1 and CDR2: SGHAT, FQNNGV. CDR3 region: CASSLPTRDWQETQYF. The CDR3, as DNA: TGTGCCAGCAGCTTACCCACCCGGGACTGGCAAGAGACCCAGTACTTC.